Each of the 12 T cell receptor beta chains below was sequenced from the same sample in a study of blood T cell repertoires in COVID-19. Sequenced by immunoSEQ multiplex PCR; TCRdb stores in-frame clones only, minus some. The sample lists some 57,000 clones, 89% occurring once. The sequenced sample consisted of peripheral blood. These receptor sequences come from a man in his 60s with acute or convalescent COVID-19.

The chain is built from TRBV4-2 and TRBJ2-7, with TRBD1 identical over 7 bases. The V gene end was trimmed by 2 bases and the J gene end by 2 bases; junction bases not matched to a gene: 6. Germline CDR1 reads LGHNA; CDR2 reads YNFKEQ. CDR3 size: 15 residues. CDR3 coding DNA: TGTGCCAGCAGCCAAACAACCGACAGGGCCTACGAGCAGTACTTC. Translated, it gives CASSQTTDRAYEQYF.

This chain uses TRBV12-3 or TRBV12-4 with TRBJ2-2; D not resolved. The CDR3 has 12 amino acids. Trimming took off 4 bases at V and 9 bases at J, with 9 bases between the two ends. The CDR3 reads CASSYWSRELFF. The CDR3 nucleotides read TGTGCCAGCAGTTATTGGAGCCGGGAGCTGTTTTTT.

The chain couples TRBV7-9 to TRBJ2-7; a weak D match, TRBD2 (5 bases). Between the trimmed V and J ends, which lost 1 base and 1 base, there was a span of 11 bases. CDR1 and CDR2 from the germline V gene are SEHNR and FQNEAQ (reference sequence). The CDR3 covers 15 residues. CDR3 residues: CASSLDPTGSYEQYF. The CDR3 DNA sequence: TGTGCCAGCAGCTTAGACCCAACGGGGTCCTACGAGCAGTACTTC.

V and J are TRBV3-1 (or the pseudogene TRBV3-2) and TRBJ1-2, with TRBD1 matching over 11 bases. The CDR3 runs to 15 residues. Looked up from germline, CDR1 is LGHDT and CDR2 is YNNKEL (reference sequence). V was pared by 3 bases and J by 3 bases, with 3 bases of the junction left unmatched. CDR3: CASSHWDRGDYGYTF. The DNA of the CDR3 is TGTGCCAGCAGCCACTGGGACAGGGGGGACTATGGCTACACCTTC.

The rearrangement links TRBV6-5 to TRBJ1-3, with D unresolved. CDR3 length: 15 amino acids. V dropped 8 bases and J dropped 0 bases, with 14 bases sitting between them. Germline CDR1 is MNHEY and CDR2 is SVGAGI. Here the CDR3 reads CASWRPGSSGNTIYF. DNA of the CDR3: TGTGCCAGCTGGAGACCCGGGAGCTCTGGAAACACCATATATTTT.

The J gene is TRBJ1-2, the V gene TRBV18; no clear D. Germline CDR1 is KGHSH and CDR2 is LQKENI. V gave up 2 bases and J gave up 4 bases, with 11 bases separating them. This CDR3 is built from 14 residues. The CDR3: CASSPDRGSYGYTF. CDR3 coding DNA: TGTGCCAGCTCACCAGATCGGGGTAGCTATGGCTACACCTTC.

Written as DNA, the CDR3 is TGCGCCAGCAGCCCTGGGACAGGGGGGAGCAATCAGCCCCAGCATTTT. Protein: CASSPGTGGSNQPQHF. The chain has TRBV5-1 and TRBJ1-5, with 11 bases aligning to TRBD1. With V trimmed by 4 bases and J by 1 base, 4 bases remained unmatched. The CDR3 consists of 16 residues. From germline, CDR1 is SGHRS and CDR2 YFSETQ.

This chain links TRBV18 with TRBJ2-7, with 9 bases identical to TRBD2. V gave up 6 bases and J gave up 4 bases; unmatched junction bases: 16. The CDR3 consists of 17 residues. CDR1 is KGHSH and CDR2 is LQKENI in the germline V gene. Here the CDR3 reads CASSQAGGTDRLYEQYF. As DNA, the CDR3 is TGTGCCAGCTCCCAGGCGGGGGGGACAGACCGTCTGTACGAGCAGTACTTC. The entire variable domain, with the rest obtained from reference TRBV18 and TRBJ2-7, is as follows: NAGVMQNPRHLVRRRGQEARLRCSPMKGHSHVYWYRQLPEEGLKFMVYLQKENIIDESGMPKERFSAEFPKEGPSILRIQQVVRGDSAAYFCASSQAGGTDRLYEQYFGPGTRLTVT.

The genes are TRBV20-1 and TRBJ1-2; 10 bases map to TRBD1. CDR1 and CDR2 from the germline V gene are DFQATT and SNEGSKA (reference sequence). The length of the CDR3 is 17 residues. V shed 3 bases and J 0 bases; nucleotides not matched to a gene: 10. CDR3 amino acids: CSASGSGDRGANYGYTF. CDR3 DNA: TGCAGTGCTAGTGGGTCGGGGGACAGGGGAGCTAACTATGGCTACACCTTC.

The chain links TRBV5-1 to TRBJ2-2; D is undetermined. V was shortened by 0 bases and J by 1 base, with 4 bases between the two germline ends. Germline CDR1 and CDR2: SGHRS and YFSETQ. CDR3 size: 14 residues. DNA of the CDR3: TGCGCCAGCAGCTTGGGCGGGAACACCGGGGAGCTGTTTTTT. The encoded protein is CASSLGGNTGELFF. The whole variable domain, filled in from reference TRBV5-1 and TRBJ2-2, reads KAGVTQTPRYLIKTRGQQVTLSCSPISGHRSVSWYQQTPGQGLQFLFEYFSETQRNKGNFPGRFSGRQFSNSRSEMNVSTLELGDSALYLCASSLGGNTGELFFGEGSRLTVL.

The rearrangement links TRBV13 to TRBJ2-6; 13 nucleotides agree with TRBD2. V lost 7 bases to trimming and J lost 0 bases; unmatched junction nucleotides: 6. The CDR3 extends over 18 amino acids. The germline V gene encodes CDR1 PRHDT and CDR2 FYEKMQ (reference sequence). The CDR3 bases are TGTGCCAGCACCCCGGGACTAGCGGGAAACTCTGGGGCCAACGTCCTGACTTTC. Protein sequence: CASTPGLAGNSGANVLTF.

This sequence joins TRBV3-1 (or the pseudogene TRBV3-2) and TRBJ2-1, with D perhaps TRBD2 (5 bases). The length of the CDR3 is 14 residues. Germline V gives CDR1 LGHDT, CDR2 YNNKEL (reference sequence). The V end was cut by 4 bases, the J end by 4 bases, with 11 bases between. CDR3 nucleotides: TGTGCCAGCAGCCGAGCGGCGGGTTACAATGAGCAGTTCTTC. It is translated as CASSRAAGYNEQFF.